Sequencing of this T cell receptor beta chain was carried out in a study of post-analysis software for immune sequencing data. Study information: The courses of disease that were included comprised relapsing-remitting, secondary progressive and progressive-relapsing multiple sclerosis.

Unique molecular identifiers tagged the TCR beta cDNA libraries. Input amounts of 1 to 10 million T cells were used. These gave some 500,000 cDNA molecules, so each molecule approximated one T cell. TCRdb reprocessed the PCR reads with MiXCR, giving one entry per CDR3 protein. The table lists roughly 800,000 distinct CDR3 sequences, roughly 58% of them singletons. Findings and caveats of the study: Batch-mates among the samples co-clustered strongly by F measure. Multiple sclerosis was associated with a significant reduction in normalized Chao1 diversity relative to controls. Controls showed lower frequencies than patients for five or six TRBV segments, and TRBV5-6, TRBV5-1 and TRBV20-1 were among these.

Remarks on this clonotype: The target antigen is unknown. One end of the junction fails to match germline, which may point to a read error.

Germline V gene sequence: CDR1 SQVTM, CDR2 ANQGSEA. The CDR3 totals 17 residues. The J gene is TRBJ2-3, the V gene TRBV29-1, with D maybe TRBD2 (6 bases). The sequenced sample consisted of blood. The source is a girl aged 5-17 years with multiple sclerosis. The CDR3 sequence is CSVEPKLYTGSTDAQYF. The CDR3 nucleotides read TGCAGCGTTGAACCCAAACTCTACACCGGGAGCACAGATGCGCAGTATTTT.